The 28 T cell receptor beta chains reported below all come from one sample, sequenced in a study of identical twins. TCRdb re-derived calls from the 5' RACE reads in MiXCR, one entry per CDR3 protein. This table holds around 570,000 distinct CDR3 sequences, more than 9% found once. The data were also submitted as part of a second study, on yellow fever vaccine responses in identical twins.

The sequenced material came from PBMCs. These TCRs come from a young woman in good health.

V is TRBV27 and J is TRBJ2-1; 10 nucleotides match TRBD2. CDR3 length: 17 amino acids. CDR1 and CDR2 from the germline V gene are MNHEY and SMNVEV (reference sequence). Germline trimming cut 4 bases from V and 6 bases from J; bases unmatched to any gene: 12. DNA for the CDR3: TGTGCCAGCAGTTCGCCACTTAGCGGGGGGATCTTCAATGAGCAGTTCTTC. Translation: CASSSPLSGGIFNEQFF.

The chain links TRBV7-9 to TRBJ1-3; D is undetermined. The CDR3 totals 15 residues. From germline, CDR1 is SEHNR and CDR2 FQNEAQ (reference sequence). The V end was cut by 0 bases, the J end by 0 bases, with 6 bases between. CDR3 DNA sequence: TGTGCCAGCAGCTTAGCCGCGATCTCTGGAAACACCATATATTTT. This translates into CASSLAAISGNTIYF. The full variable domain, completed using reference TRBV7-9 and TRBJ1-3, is DTGVSQNPRHKITKRGQNVTFRCDPISEHNRLYWYRQTLGQGPEFLTYFQNEAQLEKSRLLSDRFSAERPKGSFSTLEIQRTEQGDSAMYLCASSLAAISGNTIYFGEGSWLTVV.

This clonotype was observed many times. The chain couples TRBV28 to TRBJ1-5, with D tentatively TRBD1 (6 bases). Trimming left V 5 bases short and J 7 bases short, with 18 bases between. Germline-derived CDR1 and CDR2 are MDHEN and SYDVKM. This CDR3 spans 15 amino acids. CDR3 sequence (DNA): TGTGCCAGCAGTGCTCCCAGGGGTTTTCGACAGCCCCAGCATTTT. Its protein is CASSAPRGFRQPQHF.

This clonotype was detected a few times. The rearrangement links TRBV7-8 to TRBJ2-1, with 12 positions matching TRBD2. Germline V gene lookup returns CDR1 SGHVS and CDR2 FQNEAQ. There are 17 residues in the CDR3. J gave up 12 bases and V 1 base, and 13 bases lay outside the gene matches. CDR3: CASSLVEALAGGPVQFF. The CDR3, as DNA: TGTGCCAGCAGCTTAGTAGAGGCGCTAGCGGGAGGGCCGGTGCAGTTCTTC.

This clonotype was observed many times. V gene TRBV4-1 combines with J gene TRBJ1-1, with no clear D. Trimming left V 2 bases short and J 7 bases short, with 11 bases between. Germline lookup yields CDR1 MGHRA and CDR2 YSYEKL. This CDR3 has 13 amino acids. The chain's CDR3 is CASSQWVNDEAFF. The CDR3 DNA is TGCGCCAGCAGCCAATGGGTCAACGATGAAGCTTTCTTT.

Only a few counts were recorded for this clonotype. CDR3 DNA: TGTGCCAGCAGCAGACTAGCGGGGGCAGAGACCCAGTACTTC. Translated, it gives CASSRLAGAETQYF. This sequence joins TRBV7-2 and TRBJ2-5, with 12 nucleotides matching TRBD2. Germline V CDR1 and CDR2: SGHTA, FQGNSA. CDR3 length: 14 residues. V lost 5 bases to trimming and J lost 4 bases; unmatched junction nucleotides: 2.

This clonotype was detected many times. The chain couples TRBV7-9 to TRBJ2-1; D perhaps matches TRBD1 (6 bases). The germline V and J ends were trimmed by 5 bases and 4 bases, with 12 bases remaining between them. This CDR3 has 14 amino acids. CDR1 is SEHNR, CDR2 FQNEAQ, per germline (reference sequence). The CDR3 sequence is CASSRTAPYNEQFF. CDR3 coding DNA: TGTGCCAGCAGCAGGACAGCCCCTTACAATGAGCAGTTCTTC. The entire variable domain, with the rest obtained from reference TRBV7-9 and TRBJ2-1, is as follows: DTGVSQNPRHKITKRGQNVTFRCDPISEHNRLYWYRQTLGQGPEFLTYFQNEAQLEKSRLLSDRFSAERPKGSFSTLEIQRTEQGDSAMYLCASSRTAPYNEQFFGPGTRLTVL.

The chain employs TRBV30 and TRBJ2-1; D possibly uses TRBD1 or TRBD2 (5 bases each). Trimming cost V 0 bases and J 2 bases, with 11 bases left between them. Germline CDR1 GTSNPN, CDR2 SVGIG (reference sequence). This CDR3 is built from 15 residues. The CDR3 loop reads CAWSVVLGPYNEQFF. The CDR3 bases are TGTGCCTGGAGTGTAGTCCTGGGACCCTACAATGAGCAGTTCTTC.

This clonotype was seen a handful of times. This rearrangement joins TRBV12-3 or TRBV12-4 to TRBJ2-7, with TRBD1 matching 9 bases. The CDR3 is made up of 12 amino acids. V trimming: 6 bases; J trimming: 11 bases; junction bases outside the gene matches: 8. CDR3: CASSTGWDREYF. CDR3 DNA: TGTGCCAGCAGCACGGGGTGGGACAGGGAGTACTTC.

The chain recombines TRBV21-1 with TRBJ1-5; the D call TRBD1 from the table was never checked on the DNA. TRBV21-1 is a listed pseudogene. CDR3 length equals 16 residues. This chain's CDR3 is CASSRRGLRCNQPQHF. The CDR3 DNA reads TGTGCCAGCAGCCGCAGGGGGCTCAGGTGCAATCAGCCCCAGCATTTT.

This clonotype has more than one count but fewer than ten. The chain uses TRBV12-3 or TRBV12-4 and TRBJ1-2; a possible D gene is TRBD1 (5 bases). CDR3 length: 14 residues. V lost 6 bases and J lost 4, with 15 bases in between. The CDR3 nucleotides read TGTGCCAGCAGACCGTGGGGGACCTTCTATGGCTACACCTTC. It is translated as CASRPWGTFYGYTF.

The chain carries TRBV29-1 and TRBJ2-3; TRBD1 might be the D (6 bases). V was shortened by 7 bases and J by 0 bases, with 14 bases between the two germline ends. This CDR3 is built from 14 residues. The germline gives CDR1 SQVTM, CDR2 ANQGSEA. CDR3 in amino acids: CSGRDTGSTDTQYF. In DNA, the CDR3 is TGCAGCGGTCGGGACACCGGTAGCACAGATACGCAGTATTTT.

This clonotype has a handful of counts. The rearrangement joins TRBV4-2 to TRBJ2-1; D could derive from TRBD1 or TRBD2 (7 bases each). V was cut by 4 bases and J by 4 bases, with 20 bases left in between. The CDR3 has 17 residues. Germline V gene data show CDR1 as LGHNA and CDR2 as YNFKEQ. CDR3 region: CASSPISGGETYNEQFF. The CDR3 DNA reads TGTGCCAGCAGCCCGATTTCAGGGGGGGAAACTTACAATGAGCAGTTCTTC.

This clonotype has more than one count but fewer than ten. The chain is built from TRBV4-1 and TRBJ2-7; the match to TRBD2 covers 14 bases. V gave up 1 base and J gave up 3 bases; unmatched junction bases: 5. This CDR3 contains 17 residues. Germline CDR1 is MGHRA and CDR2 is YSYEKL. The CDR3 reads CASSQAPGTSGSYEQYF. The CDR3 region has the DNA TGCGCCAGCAGCCAAGCCCCCGGGACTAGCGGGAGCTACGAGCAGTACTTC.

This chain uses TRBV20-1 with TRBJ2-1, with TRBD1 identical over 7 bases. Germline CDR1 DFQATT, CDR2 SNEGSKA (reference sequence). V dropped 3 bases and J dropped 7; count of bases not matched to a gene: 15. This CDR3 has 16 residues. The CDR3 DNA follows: TGCAGTGCTAGGTCCCAAGACAGGGAATGGCTTAATGAGCAGTTCTTC. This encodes CSARSQDREWLNEQFF.

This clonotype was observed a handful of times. CDR3: CASSLTGGRSGANVLTF. CDR3 coding DNA: TGTGCCAGCAGCTTAACGGGCGGGCGCTCTGGGGCCAACGTCCTGACTTTC. The chain has TRBV7-3 and TRBJ2-6; maybe TRBD2 (5 bases). Per germline, CDR1 SGHTA and CDR2 FQGTGA. Trimming cost V 0 bases and J 0 bases, with 9 bases left between them. This CDR3 comprises 17 residues.

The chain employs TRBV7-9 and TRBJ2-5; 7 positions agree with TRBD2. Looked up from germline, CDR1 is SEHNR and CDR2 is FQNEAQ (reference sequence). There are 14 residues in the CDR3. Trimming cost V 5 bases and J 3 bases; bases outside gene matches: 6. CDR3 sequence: CASSPIGGEETQYF. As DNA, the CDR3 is TGTGCCAGCAGCCCGATTGGGGGGGAAGAGACCCAGTACTTC.

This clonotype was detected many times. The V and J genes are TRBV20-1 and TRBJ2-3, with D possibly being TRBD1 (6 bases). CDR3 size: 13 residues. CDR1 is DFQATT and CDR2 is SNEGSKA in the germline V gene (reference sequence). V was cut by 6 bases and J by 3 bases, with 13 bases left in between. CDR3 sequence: CSALQGETDTQYF. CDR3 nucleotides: TGCAGTGCCCTACAGGGTGAAACAGATACGCAGTATTTT.

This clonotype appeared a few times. The CDR3 protein is CATSDTGRYEQYF. CDR3 in DNA: TGTGCCACCAGTGATACGGGACGTTACGAGCAGTACTTC. The chain recombines TRBV24-1 with TRBJ2-7; D may be TRBD1 or TRBD2 (5 bases each). The CDR3 length is 13 residues. The germline V and J ends were trimmed by 3 bases and 4 bases, with 9 bases remaining between them. Germline values: CDR1 KGHDR, CDR2 SFDVKD.

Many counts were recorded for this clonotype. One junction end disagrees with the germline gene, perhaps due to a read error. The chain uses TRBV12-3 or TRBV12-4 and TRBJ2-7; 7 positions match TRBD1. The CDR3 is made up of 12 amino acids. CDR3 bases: TGTGCCAGCAGTTCGATCGACAGGGCATATGACTTC. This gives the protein CASSSIDRAYDF.

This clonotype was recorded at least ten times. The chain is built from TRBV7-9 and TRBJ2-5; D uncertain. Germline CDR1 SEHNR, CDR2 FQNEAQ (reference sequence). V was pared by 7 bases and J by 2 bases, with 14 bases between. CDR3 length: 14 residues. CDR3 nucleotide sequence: TGTGCCAGCAACCTTGTCGGGCAGCAAGAGACCCAGTACTTC. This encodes CASNLVGQQETQYF.

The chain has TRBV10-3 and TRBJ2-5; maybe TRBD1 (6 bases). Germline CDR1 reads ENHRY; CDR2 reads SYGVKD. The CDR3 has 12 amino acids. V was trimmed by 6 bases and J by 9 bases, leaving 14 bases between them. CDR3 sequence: CAISAGDGAQYF. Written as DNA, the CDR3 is TGTGCCATCAGCGCAGGGGACGGGGCCCAGTACTTC.

CDR3 DNA sequence: TGTGCCAGCAGCTGGGGGACAGTGTGGGAGACCCAGTACTTC. It is translated as CASSWGTVWETQYF. The chain has TRBV5-6 and TRBJ2-5; 7 bases are shared with TRBD1. Germline CDR1 is SGHDT and CDR2 is YYEEEE. The CDR3 sequence is 14 residues long. V shed 3 bases and J 5 bases; nucleotides not matched to a gene: 7.

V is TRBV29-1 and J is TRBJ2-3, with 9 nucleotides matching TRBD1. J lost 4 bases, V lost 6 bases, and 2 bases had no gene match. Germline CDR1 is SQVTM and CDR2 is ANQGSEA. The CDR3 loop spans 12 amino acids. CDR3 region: CSVTGGADTQYF. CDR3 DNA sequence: TGCAGCGTAACAGGGGGCGCAGATACGCAGTATTTT.

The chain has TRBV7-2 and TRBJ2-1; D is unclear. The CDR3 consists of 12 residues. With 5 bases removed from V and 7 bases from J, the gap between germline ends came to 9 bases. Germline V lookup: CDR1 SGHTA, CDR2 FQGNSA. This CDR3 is CASSPTINEQFF. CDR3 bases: TGTGCCAGCAGCCCCACTATAAATGAGCAGTTCTTC.

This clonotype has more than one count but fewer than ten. The CDR3 nucleotides read TGTGCCAGCAGTCAACTCTCCGGGGTCTATCGCAATGAGCAGTTCTTC. It yields the protein CASSQLSGVYRNEQFF. V gene TRBV12-3 or TRBV12-4 combines with J gene TRBJ2-1; D perhaps matches TRBD2 (5 bases). Between the trimmed V and J ends, which lost 5 bases and 6 bases, there was a span of 20 bases. The CDR3 covers 16 residues.

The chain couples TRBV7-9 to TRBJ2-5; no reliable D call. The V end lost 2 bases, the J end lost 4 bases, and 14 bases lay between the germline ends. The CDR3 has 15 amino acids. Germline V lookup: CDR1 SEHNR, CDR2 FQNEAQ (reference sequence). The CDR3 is CASSLPGGAGETQYF. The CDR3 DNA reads TGTGCCAGCAGCTTACCGGGCGGAGCCGGAGAGACCCAGTACTTC. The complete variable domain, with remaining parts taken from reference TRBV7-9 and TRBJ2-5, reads DTGVSQNPRHKITKRGQNVTFRCDPISEHNRLYWYRQTLGQGPEFLTYFQNEAQLEKSRLLSDRFSAERPKGSFSTLEIQRTEQGDSAMYLCASSLPGGAGETQYFGPGTRLLVL.

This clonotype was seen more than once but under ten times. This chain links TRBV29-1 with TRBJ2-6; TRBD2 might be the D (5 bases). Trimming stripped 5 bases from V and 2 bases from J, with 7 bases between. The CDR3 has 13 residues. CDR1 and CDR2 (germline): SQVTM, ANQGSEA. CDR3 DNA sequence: TGCAGCGTTTTCGGGGCTGGGGCCAACGTCCTGACTTTC. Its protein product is CSVFGAGANVLTF. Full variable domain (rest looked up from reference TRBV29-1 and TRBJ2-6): SAVISQKPSRDICQRGTSLTIQCQVDSQVTMMFWYRQQPGQSLTLIATANQGSEATYESGFVIDKFPISRPNLTFSTLTVSNMSPEDSSIYLCSVFGAGANVLTFGAGSRLTVL.